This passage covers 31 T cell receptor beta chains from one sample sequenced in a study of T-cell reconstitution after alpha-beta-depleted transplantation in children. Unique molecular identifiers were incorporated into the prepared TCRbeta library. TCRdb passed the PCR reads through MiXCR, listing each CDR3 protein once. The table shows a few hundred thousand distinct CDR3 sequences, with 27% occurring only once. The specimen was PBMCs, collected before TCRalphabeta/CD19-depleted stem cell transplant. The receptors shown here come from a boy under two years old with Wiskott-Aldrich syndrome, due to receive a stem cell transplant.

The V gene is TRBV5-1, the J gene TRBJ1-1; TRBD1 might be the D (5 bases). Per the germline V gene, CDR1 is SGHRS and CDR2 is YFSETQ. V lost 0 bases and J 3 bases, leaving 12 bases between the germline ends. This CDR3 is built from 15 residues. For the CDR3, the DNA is TGCGCCAGCAGCTTGGCGGCCAGGGTGGACACTGAAGCTTTCTTT. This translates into CASSLAARVDTEAFF.

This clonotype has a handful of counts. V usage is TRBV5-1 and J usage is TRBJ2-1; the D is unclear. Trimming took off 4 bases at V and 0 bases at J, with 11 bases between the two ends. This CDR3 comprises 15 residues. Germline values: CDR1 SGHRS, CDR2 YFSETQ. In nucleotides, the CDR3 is TGCGCCAGCAGCGTACACCCCAGCTCCTACAATGAGCAGTTCTTC. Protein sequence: CASSVHPSSYNEQFF.

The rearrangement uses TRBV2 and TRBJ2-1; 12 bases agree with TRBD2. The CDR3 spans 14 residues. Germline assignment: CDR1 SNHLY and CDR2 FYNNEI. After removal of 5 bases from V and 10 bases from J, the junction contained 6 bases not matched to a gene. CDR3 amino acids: CASSSSGRAYEQFF. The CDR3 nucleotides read TGTGCCAGCAGTTCTAGCGGGAGGGCCTACGAGCAGTTCTTC.

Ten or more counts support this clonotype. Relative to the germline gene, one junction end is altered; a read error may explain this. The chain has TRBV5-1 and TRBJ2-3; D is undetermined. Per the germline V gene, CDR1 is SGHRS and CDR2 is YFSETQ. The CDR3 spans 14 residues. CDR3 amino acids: CASSLVGSTDTQYF. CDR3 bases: TGTGCCAGCAGTTTAGTGGGAAGCACAGATACGCAGTATTTT.

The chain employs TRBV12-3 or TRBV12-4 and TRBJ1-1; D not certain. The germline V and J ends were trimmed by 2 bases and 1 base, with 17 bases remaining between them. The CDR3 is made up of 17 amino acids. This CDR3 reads CASSLIKGGMGNTEAFF. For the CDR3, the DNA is TGTGCCAGCAGTTTAATAAAAGGAGGCATGGGGAACACTGAAGCTTTCTTT.

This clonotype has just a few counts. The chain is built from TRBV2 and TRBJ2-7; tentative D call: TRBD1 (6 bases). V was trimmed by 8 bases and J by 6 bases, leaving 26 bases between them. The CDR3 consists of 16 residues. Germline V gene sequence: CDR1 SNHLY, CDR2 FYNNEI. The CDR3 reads CASLLGNRAPVFEQYF. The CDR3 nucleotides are TGTGCCAGCCTCCTGGGAAACAGGGCGCCTGTTTTCGAGCAGTACTTC.

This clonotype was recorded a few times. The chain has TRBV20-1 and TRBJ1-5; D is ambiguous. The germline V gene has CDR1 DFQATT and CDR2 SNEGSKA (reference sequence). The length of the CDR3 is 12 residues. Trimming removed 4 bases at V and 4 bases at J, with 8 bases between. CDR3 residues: CSAKALNQPQHF. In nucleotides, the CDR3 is TGCAGTGCTAAGGCGTTAAATCAGCCCCAGCATTTT.

The DNA for the CDR3 is TGTGCCAGCAGCTGGAGGGGTCCAGCTGGGGCCAACGTCCTGACTTTC. It translates to CASSWRGPAGANVLTF. The chain has TRBV5-4 and TRBJ2-6; the D gene is possibly TRBD2 (6 bases). Germline V lookup: CDR1 SGHNT, CDR2 YYREEE (reference sequence). The CDR3 is 16 amino acids. The V end was cut by 3 bases, the J end by 2 bases, with 12 bases between. Variable domain in full (rest from reference TRBV5-4 and TRBJ2-6): ETGVTQSPTHLIKTRGQQVTLRCSSQSGHNTVSWYQQALGQGPQFIFQYYREEENGRGNFPPRFSGLQFPNYSSELNVNALELDDSALYLCASSWRGPAGANVLTFGAGSRLTVL.

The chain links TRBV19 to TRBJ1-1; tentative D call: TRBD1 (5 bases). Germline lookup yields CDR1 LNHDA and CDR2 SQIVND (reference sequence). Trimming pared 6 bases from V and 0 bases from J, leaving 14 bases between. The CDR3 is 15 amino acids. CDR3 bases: TGTGCCAGTAGCCCGACAGTTCTGATGAACACTGAAGCTTTCTTT. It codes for CASSPTVLMNTEAFF. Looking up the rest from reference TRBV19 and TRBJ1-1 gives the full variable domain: DGGITQSPKYLFRKEGQNVTLSCEQNLNHDAMYWYRQDPGQGLRLIYYSQIVNDFQKGDIAEGYSVSREKKESFPLTVTSAQKNPTAFYLCASSPTVLMNTEAFFGQGTRLTVV.

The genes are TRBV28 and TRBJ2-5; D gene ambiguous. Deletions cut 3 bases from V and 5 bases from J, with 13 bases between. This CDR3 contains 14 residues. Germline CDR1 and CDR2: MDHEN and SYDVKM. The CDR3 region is CASSLWSLGETQYF. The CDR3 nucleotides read TGTGCCAGCAGTTTGTGGTCCCTCGGGGAGACCCAGTACTTC.

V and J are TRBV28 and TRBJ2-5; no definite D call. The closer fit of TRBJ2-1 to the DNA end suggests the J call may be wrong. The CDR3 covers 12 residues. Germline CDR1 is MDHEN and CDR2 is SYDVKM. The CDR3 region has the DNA TGTGCCAGCAGTTTCTCCACAGAGACCCAGTTCTTC. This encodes CASSFSTETQFF.

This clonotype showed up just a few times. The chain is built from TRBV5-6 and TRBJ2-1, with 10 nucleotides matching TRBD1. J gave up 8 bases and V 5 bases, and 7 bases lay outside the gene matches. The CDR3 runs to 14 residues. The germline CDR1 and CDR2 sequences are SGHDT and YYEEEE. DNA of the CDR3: TGTGCCAGCAGGGCCGGACAGGGGGTTTATGAGCAGTTCTTC. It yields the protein CASRAGQGVYEQFF. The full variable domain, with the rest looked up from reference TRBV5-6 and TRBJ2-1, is DAGVTQSPTHLIKTRGQQVTLRCSPKSGHDTVSWYQQALGQGPQFIFQYYEEEERQRGNFPDRFSGHQFPNYSSELNVNALLLGDSALYLCASRAGQGVYEQFFGPGTRLTVL.

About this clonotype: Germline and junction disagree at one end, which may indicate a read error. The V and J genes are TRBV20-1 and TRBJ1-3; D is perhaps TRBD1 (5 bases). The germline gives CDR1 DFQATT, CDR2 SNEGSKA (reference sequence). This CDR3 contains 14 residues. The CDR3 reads CCARDVRSGNTIYF. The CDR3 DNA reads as TGCTGTGCTAGGGACGTCCGCTCTGGAAACACCATATATTTT.

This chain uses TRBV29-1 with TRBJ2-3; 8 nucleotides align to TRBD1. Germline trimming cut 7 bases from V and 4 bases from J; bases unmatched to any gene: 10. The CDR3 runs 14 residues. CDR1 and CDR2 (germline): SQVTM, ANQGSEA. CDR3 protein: CSARARGPADTQYF. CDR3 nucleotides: TGCAGCGCTCGGGCCAGGGGGCCCGCAGATACGCAGTATTTT.

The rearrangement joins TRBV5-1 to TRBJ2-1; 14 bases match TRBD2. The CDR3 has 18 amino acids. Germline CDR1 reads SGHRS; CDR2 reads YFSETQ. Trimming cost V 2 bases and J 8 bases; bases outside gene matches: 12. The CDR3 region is CASSFGTSGRRLFDEQFF. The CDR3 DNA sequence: TGCGCCAGCAGCTTCGGGACTAGCGGGAGACGGCTTTTCGATGAGCAGTTCTTC.

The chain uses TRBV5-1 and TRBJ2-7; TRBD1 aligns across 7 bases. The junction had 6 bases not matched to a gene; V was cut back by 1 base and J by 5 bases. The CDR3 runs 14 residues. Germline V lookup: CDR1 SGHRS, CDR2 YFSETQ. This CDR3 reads CASSLTARGNEQYF. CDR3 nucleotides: TGCGCCAGCAGCTTGACGGCCAGGGGGAACGAGCAGTACTTC.

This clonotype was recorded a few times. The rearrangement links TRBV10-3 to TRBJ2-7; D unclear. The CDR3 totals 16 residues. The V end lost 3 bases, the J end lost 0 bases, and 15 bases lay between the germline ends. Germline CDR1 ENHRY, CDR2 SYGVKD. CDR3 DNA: TGTGCCATCAGTGAAAAGCCTCCAGGCAGCTCCTACGAGCAGTACTTC. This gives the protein CAISEKPPGSSYEQYF.

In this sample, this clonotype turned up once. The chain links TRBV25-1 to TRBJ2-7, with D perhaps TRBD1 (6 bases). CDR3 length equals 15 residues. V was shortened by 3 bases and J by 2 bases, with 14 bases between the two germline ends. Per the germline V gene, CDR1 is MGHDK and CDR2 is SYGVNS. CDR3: CASSDYLGTTYEQYF. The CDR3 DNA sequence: TGTGCCAGCAGTGATTACTTAGGGACAACCTACGAGCAGTACTTC.

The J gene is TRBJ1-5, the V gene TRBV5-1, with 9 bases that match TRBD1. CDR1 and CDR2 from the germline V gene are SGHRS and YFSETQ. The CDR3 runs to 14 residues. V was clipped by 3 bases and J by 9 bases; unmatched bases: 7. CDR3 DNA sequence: TGCGCCAGCAGCTACCGGGACAGGGACGGGCCCCAGCATTTT. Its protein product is CASSYRDRDGPQHF.

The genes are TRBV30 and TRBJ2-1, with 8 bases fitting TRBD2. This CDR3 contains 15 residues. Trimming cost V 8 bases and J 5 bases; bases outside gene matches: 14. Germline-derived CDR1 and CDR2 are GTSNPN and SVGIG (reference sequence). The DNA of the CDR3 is TGTGCCCTCAGCCAGCGGGAGACTTTCAACAATGAGCAGTTCTTC. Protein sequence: CALSQRETFNNEQFF.

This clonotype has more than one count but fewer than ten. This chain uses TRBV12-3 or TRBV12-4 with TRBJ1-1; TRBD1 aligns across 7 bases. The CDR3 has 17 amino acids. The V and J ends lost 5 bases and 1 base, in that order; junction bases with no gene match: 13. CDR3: CASSPTRQGKGNTEAFF. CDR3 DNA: TGTGCCAGCAGTCCCACTCGACAGGGCAAGGGGAACACTGAAGCTTTCTTT.

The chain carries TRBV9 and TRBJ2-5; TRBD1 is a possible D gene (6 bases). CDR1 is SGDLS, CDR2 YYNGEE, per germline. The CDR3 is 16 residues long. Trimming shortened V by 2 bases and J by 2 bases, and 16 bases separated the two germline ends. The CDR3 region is CASSVSGVGGQETQYF. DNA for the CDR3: TGTGCCAGCAGCGTTTCAGGGGTAGGGGGACAAGAGACCCAGTACTTC. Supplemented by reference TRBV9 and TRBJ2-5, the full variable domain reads DSGVTQTPKHLITATGQRVTLRCSPRSGDLSVYWYQQSLDQGLQFLIQYYNGEERAKGNILERFSAQQFPDLHSELNLSSLELGDSALYFCASSVSGVGGQETQYFGPGTRLLVL.

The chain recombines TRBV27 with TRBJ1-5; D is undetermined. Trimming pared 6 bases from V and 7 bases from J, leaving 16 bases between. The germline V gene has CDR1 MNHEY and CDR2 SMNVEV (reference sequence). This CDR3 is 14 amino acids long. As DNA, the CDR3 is TGTGCCAGCAGCCTCAACACCGACCGGCAGCCCCAGCATTTT. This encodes CASSLNTDRQPQHF.

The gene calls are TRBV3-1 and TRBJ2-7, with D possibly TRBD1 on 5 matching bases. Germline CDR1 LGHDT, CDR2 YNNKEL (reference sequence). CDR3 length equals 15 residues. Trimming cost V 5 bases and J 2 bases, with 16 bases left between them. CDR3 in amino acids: CASSSSTGVTYEQYF. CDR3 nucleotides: TGTGCCAGCAGCTCCTCTACAGGTGTGACCTACGAGCAGTACTTC.

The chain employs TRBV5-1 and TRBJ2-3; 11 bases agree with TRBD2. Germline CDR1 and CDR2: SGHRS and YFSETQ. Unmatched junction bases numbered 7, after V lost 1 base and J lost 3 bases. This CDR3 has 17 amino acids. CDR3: CASSLLPTSGRTDTQYF. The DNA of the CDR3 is TGCGCCAGCAGCTTGTTACCCACTAGCGGGAGAACAGATACGCAGTATTTT.

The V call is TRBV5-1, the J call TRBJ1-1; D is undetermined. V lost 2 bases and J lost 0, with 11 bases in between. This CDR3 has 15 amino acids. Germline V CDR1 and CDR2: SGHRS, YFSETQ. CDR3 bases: TGCGCCAGCAGCTTCGAGTCTATTATGAACACTGAAGCTTTCTTT. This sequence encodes CASSFESIMNTEAFF.

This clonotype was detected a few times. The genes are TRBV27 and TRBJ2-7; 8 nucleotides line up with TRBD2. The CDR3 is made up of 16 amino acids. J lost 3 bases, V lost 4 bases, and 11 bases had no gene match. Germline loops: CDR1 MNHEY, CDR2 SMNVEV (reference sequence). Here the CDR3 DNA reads TGTGCCAGCAGTTCGTCCGCGGGACTAGGCGACTACGAGCAGTACTTC. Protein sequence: CASSSSAGLGDYEQYF.

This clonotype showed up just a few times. The CDR3 loop reads CASSQVPSRTGELFF. Written as DNA, the CDR3 is TGTGCCAGCAGCCAAGTGCCTAGCCGAACCGGGGAGCTGTTTTTT. The chain joins TRBV3-1 to TRBJ2-2; the D gene is possibly TRBD2 (5 bases). Germline CDR1 LGHDT, CDR2 YNNKEL (reference sequence). Trimming removed 1 base from V and 5 bases from J, with 11 bases in between. CDR3 size: 15 residues.

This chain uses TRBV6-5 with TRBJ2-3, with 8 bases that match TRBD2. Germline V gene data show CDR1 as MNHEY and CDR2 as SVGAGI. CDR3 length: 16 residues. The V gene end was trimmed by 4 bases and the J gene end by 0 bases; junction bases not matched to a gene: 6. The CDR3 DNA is TGTGCCAGCAGTTTGGGACTAGTCCCTAGCACAGATACGCAGTATTTT. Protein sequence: CASSLGLVPSTDTQYF.

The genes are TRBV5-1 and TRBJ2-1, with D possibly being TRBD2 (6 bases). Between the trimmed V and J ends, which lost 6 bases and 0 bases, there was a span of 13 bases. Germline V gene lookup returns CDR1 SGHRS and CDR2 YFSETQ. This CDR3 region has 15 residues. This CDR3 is CASTRGINSYNEQFF. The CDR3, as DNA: TGCGCCAGCACCCGGGGGATAAACTCCTACAATGAGCAGTTCTTC.

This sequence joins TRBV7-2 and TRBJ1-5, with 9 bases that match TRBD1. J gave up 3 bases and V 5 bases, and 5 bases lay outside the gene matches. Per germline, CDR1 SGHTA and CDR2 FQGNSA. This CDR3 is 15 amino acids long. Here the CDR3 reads CASSDRTGANQPQHF. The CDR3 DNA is TGTGCCAGCAGCGATCGGACAGGGGCCAATCAGCCCCAGCATTTT.